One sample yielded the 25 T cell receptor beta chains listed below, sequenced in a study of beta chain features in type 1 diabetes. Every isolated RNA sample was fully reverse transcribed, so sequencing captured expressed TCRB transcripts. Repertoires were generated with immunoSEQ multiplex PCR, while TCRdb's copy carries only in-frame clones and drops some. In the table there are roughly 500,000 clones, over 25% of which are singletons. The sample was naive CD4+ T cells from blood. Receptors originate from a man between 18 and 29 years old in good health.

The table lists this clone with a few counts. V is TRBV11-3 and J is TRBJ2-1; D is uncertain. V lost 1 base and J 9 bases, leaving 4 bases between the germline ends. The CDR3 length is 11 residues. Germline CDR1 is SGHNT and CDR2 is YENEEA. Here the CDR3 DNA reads TGTGCCAGCAGCTTAGGTGGTGAGCAGTTCTTC. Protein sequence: CASSLGGEQFF.

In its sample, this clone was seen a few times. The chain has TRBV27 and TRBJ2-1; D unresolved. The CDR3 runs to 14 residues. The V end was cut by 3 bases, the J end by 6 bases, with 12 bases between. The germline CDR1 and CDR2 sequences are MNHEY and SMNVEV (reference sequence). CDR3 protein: CASSLYSWGNEQFF. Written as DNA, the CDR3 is TGTGCCAGCAGTTTGTATAGCTGGGGCAATGAGCAGTTCTTC.

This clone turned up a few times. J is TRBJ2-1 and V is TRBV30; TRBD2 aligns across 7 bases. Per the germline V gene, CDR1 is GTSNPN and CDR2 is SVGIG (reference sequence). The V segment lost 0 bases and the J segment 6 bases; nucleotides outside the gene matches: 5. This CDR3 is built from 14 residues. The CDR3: CAWSVKAGSNEQFF. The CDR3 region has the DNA TGTGCCTGGAGTGTAAAAGCGGGAAGCAATGAGCAGTTCTTC.

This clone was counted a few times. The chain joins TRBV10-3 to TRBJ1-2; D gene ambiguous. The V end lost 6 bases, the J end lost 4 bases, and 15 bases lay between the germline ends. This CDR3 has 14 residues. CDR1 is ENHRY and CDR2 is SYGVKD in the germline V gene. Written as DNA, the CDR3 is TGTGCCATCAGCGCCCCGGGTGTTGGCTATGGCTACACCTTC. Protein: CAISAPGVGYGYTF.

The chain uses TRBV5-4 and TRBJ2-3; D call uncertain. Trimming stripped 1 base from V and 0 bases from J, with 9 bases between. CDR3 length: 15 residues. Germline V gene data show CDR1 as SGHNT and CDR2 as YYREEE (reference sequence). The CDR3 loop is CASSLRTVSTDTQYF. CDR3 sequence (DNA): TGTGCCAGCAGCTTGAGAACAGTTAGCACAGATACGCAGTATTTT. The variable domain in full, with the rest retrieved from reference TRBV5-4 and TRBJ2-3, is ETGVTQSPTHLIKTRGQQVTLRCSSQSGHNTVSWYQQALGQGPQFIFQYYREEENGRGNFPPRFSGLQFPNYSSELNVNALELDDSALYLCASSLRTVSTDTQYFGPGTRLTVL.

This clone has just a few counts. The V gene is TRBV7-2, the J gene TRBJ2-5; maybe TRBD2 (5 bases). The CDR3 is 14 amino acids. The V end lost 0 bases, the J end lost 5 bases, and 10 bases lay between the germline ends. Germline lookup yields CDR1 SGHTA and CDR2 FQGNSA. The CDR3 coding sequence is TGTGCCAGCAGCTTAGCGAGGGTGGACGAGACCCAGTACTTC. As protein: CASSLARVDETQYF.

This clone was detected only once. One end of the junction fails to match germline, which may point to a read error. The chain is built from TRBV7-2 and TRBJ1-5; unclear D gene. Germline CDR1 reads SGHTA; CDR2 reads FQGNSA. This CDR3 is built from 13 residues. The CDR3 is CASSIAPFGPQHF. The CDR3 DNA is TGTGCCAGCAGCATAGCTCCGTTCGGGCCCCAGCATTTT.

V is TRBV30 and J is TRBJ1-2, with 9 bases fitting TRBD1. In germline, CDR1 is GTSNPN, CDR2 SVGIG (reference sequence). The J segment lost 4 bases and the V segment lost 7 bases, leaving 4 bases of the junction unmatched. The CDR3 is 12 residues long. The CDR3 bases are TGTGCCTCGGGACAGGGAGTCTATGGCTACACCTTC. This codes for CASGQGVYGYTF.

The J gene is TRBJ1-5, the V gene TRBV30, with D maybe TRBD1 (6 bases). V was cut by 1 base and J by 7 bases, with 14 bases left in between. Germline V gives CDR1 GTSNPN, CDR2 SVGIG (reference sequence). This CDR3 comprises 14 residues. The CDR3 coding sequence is TGTGCCTGGAGTGCCGACAGGCCGGAACAGCCCCAGCATTTT. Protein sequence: CAWSADRPEQPQHF.

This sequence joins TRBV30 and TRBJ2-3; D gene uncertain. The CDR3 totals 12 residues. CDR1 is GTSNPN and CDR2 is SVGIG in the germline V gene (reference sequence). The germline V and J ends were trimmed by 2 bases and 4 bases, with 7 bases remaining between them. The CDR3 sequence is CAWSLFSDTQYF. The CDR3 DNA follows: TGTGCCTGGAGTTTGTTCTCAGATACGCAGTATTTT. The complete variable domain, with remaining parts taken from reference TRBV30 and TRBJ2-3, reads SQTIHQWPATLVQPVGSPLSLECTVEGTSNPNLYWYRQAAGRGLQLLFYSVGIGQISSEVPQNLSASRPQDRQFILSSKKLLLSDSGFYLCAWSLFSDTQYFGPGTRLTVL.

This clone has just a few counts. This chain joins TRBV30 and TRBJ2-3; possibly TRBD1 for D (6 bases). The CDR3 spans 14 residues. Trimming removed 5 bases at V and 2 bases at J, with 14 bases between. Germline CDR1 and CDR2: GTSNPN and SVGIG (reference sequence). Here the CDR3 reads CAWAPGHYTDTQYF. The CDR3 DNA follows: TGTGCCTGGGCACCGGGACACTACACAGATACGCAGTATTTT.

The CDR3: CASSSQTGGYEKLFF. For the CDR3, the DNA is TGTGCCAGCAGCTCCCAGACAGGGGGCTATGAAAAACTGTTTTTT. This chain uses TRBV7-2 with TRBJ1-4, with TRBD1 matching 10 bases. CDR3 length: 15 amino acids. Germline V gives CDR1 SGHTA, CDR2 FQGNSA. The V and J ends lost 4 bases and 6 bases, in that order; junction bases with no gene match: 5.

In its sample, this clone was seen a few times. The CDR3: CASSYSKETQYF. CDR3 coding DNA: TGTGCCAGCAGTTACTCCAAAGAGACCCAGTACTTC. The genes are TRBV6-5 and TRBJ2-5, with no clear D. Between the trimmed V and J ends, which lost 0 bases and 3 bases, there was a span of 2 bases. The germline gives CDR1 MNHEY, CDR2 SVGAGI. The length of the CDR3 is 12 residues.

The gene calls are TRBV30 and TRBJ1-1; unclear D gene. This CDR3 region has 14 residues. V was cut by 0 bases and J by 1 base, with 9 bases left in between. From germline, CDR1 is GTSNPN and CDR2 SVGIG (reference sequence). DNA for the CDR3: TGTGCCTGGAGTGTAGCCGGGCGGAACACTGAAGCTTTCTTT. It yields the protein CAWSVAGRNTEAFF.

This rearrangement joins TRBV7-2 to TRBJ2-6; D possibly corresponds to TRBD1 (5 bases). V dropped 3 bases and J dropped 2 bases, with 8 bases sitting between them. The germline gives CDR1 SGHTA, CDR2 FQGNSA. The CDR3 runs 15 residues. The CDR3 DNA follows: TGTGCCAGCAGCTTGCAGGGTCCTGGGGCCAACGTCCTGACTTTC. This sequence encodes CASSLQGPGANVLTF.

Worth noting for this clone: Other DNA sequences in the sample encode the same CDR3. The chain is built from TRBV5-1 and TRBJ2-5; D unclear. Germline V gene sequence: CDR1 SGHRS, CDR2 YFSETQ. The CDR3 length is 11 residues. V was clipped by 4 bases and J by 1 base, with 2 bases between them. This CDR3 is CASSVQETQYF. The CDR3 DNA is TGCGCCAGCAGCGTCCAAGAGACCCAGTACTTC.

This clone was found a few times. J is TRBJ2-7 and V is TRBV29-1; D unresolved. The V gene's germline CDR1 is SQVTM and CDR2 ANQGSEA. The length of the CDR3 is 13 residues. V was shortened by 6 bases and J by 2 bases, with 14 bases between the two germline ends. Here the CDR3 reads CSVVAAPTYEQYF. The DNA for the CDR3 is TGCAGCGTCGTTGCAGCCCCAACCTACGAGCAGTACTTC.

DNA of the CDR3: TGTGCCAGCAGTGAAGATTCGGATACGCAGTATTTT. Translated: CASSEDSDTQYF. The rearrangement uses TRBV2 and TRBJ2-3; D gene unclear. The CDR3 has 12 residues. Germline CDR1 is SNHLY and CDR2 is FYNNEI. Trimming left V 1 base short and J 6 bases short, with 5 bases between.

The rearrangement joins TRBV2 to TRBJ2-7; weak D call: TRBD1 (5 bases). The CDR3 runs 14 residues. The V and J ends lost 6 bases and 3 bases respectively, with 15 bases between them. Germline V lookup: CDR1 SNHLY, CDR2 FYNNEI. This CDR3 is CASRPQGRDYEQYF. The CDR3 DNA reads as TGTGCCAGCAGACCGCAGGGAAGGGACTACGAGCAGTACTTC.

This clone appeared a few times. The CDR3 reads CASSRGAYNEQFF. The CDR3, as DNA: TGTGCCAGCAGCCGCGGGGCCTACAATGAGCAGTTCTTC. The chain carries TRBV9 and TRBJ2-1, with D maybe TRBD2 (6 bases). There are 13 residues in the CDR3. Per germline, CDR1 SGDLS and CDR2 YYNGEE. The V end was cut by 4 bases, the J end by 2 bases, with 7 bases between.

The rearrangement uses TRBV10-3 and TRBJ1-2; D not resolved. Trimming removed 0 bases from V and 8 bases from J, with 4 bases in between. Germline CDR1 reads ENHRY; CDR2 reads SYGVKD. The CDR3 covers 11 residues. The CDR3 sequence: CAISESRGYTF. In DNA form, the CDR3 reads TGTGCCATCAGTGAGTCAAGGGGCTACACCTTC.

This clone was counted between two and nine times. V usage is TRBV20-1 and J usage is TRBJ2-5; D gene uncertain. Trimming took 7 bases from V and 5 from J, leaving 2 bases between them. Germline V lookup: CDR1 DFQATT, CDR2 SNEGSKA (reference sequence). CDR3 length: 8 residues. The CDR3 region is CSVETQYF. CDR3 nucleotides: TGCAGTGTGGAGACCCAGTACTTC.

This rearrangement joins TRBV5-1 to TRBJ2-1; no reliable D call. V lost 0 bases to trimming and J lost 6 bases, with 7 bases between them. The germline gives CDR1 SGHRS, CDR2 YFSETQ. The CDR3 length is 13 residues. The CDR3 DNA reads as TGCGCCAGCAGCTTGGATTCGAGCAATGAGCAGTTCTTC. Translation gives CASSLDSSNEQFF.

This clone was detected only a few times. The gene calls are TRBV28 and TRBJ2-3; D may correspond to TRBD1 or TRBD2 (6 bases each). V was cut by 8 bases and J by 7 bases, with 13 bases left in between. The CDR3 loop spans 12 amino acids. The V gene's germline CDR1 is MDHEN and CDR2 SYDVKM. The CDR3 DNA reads TGTGCCAGCCGAACGGGGGCGAATACGCAGTATTTT. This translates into CASRTGANTQYF.

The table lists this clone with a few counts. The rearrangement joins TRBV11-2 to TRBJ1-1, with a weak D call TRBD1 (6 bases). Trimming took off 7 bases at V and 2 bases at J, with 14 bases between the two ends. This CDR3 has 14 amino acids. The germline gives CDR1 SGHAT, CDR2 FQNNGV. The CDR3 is CASNLWTANTEAFF. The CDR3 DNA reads TGTGCCAGCAACTTGTGGACAGCAAACACTGAAGCTTTCTTT.